Shown below are 10 T cell receptor beta chains from a single sample sequenced in a study of response to subunit inactivated influenza vaccine. TCRdb re-called the RT-PCR reads through MiXCR, storing one row per CDR3 protein. Of hundreds of thousands of distinct CDR3 sequences in the sample, roughly 15% were seen once. The source was PBMCs from blood, collected 14 to 15 days before vaccination. These receptors were taken from a man in his fifties or sixties who received an inactivated influenza vaccine.

This clonotype has just a few counts. The chain couples TRBV27 to TRBJ2-1; the D gene is possibly TRBD2 (6 bases). The V end was cut by 3 bases, the J end by 5 bases, with 14 bases between. The CDR3 contains 15 residues. Looked up from germline, CDR1 is MNHEY and CDR2 is SMNVEV (reference sequence). Here the CDR3 DNA reads TGTGCCAGCAGTTTCGGCGGGATAAACCACAATGAGCAGTTCTTC. Its translation is CASSFGGINHNEQFF.

The chain recombines TRBV11-3 with TRBJ2-1, with 9 bases matching TRBD1. Germline CDR1 and CDR2: SGHNT and YENEEA. Trimming removed 5 bases from V and 7 bases from J; junction bases left unmatched: 12. This CDR3 is built from 16 residues. The CDR3 coding sequence is TGTGCCAGCAGCCCCTCTTACAGGGGGCTTGAGAATGAGCAGTTCTTC. This codes for CASSPSYRGLENEQFF.

The V and J genes are TRBV30 and TRBJ1-2, with 10 bases identical to TRBD1. In germline, CDR1 is GTSNPN, CDR2 SVGIG (reference sequence). The CDR3 contains 16 residues. The J segment lost 8 bases and the V segment lost 0 bases, leaving 12 bases of the junction unmatched. CDR3 amino acids: CAWSVSRTTGGRGYTF. CDR3 DNA sequence: TGTGCCTGGAGTGTATCTCGGACGACAGGGGGCCGGGGCTACACCTTC.

This chain uses TRBV4-3 with TRBJ2-6; 7 bases map to TRBD2. This CDR3 spans 17 amino acids. Germline-derived CDR1 and CDR2 are LGHNA and YSLEER. After removal of 3 bases from V and 7 bases from J, the junction contained 12 bases not matched to a gene. CDR3 in DNA: TGCGCCAGCAGCCATGACCTCACCAGCGGGGCTGCCAACGTCCTGACTTTC. It specifies CASSHDLTSGAANVLTF.

This clonotype was seen ten or more times. V usage is TRBV27 and J usage is TRBJ2-7; 7 bases fit TRBD2. The V and J ends lost 9 bases and 0 bases, in that order; junction bases with no gene match: 5. CDR1 is MNHEY, CDR2 SMNVEV, per germline (reference sequence). The CDR3 loop spans 13 amino acids. CDR3 protein: CASRGRHSYEQYF. CDR3 coding DNA: TGTGCCAGTCGCGGGAGACACTCCTACGAGCAGTACTTC.

This clonotype was counted a few times. CDR3 nucleotides: TGTGCCAGCAGTGAATCATCAGGGGTTCGGAGAATAGCGGGGGTCGGTGAGCAGTTCTTC. Its translation is CASSESSGVRRIAGVGEQFF. This chain links TRBV25-1 with TRBJ2-1; 9 bases match TRBD2. V was clipped by 1 base and J by 9 bases; unmatched bases: 22. Germline-derived CDR1 and CDR2 are MGHDK and SYGVNS. This CDR3 is 20 amino acids long.

This chain connects TRBV30 to TRBJ1-2; D is uncertain. Trimming shortened V by 3 bases and J by 8 bases, and 10 bases separated the two germline ends. From germline, CDR1 is GTSNPN and CDR2 SVGIG (reference sequence). The CDR3 is 11 residues long. Here the CDR3 reads CAWRRLFGYTF. The CDR3 DNA follows: TGTGCCTGGAGAAGACTGTTCGGCTACACCTTC.

The chain carries TRBV4-1 and TRBJ1-4, with D unresolved. Germline V CDR1 and CDR2: MGHRA, YSYEKL. V was trimmed by 1 base and J by 1 base, leaving 7 bases between them. The CDR3 runs 15 residues. The CDR3, as DNA: TGCGCCAGCAGCCAAGTGCAGATAACTAATGAAAAACTGTTTTTT. The encoded protein is CASSQVQITNEKLFF.

This clonotype was detected only once. The V call is TRBV28, the J call TRBJ2-5; perhaps TRBD2 as D (7 bases). Per the germline V gene, CDR1 is MDHEN and CDR2 is SYDVKM. Trimming removed 8 bases from V and 0 bases from J, with 16 bases in between. CDR3 size: 15 residues. CDR3 coding DNA: TGTGCCAGCTGCCTCCTAGGGGGGGACCAAGAGACCCAGTACTTC. This gives the protein CASCLLGGDQETQYF.

V is TRBV5-1 and J is TRBJ2-3; no firm D call. The CDR3 runs to 16 residues. Germline CDR1 is SGHRS and CDR2 is YFSETQ. V lost 4 bases to trimming and J lost 1 base, with 16 bases between them. The CDR3 region has the DNA TGCGCCAGCAGCGTCGCCTACGGGTCGGGCACAGATACGCAGTATTTT. Protein product: CASSVAYGSGTDTQYF.